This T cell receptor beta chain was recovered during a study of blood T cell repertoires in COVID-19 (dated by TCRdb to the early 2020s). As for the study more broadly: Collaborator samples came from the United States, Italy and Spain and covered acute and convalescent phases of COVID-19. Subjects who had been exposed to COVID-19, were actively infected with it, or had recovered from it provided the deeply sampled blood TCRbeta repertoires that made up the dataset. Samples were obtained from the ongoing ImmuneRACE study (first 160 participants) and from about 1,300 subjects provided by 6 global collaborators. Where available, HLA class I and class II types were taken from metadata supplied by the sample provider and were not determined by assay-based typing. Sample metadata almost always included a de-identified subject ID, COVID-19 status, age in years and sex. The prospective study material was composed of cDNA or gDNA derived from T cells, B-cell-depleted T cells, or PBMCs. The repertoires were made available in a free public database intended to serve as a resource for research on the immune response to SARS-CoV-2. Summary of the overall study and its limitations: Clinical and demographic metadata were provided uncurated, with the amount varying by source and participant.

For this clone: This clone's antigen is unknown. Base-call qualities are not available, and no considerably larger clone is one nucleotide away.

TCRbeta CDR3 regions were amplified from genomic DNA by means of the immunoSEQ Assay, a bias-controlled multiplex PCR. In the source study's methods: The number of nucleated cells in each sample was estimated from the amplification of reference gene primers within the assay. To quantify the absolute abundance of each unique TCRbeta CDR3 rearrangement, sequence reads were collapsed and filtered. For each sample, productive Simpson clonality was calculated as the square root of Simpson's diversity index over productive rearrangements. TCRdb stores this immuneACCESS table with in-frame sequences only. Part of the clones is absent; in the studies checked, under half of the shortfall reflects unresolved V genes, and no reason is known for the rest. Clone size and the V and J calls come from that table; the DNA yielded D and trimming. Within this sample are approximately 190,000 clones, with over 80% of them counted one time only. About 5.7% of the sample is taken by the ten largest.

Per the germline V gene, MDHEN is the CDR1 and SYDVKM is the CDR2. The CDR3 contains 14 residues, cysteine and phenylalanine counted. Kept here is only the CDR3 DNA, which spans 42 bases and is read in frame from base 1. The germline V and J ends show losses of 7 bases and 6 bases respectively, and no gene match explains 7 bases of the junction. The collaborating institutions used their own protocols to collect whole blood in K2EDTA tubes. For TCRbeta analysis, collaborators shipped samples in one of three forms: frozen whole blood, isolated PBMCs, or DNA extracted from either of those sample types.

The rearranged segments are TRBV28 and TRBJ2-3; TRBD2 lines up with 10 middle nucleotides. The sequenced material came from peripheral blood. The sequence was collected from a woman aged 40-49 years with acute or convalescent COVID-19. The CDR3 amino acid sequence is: CASTIPGLADTQYF. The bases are TGTGCCAGCACCATACCGGGACTAGCGGATACGCAGTATTTT. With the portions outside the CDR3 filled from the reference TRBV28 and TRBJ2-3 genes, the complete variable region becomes DVKVTQSSRYLVKRTGEKVFLECVQDMDHENMFWYRQDPGLGLRLIYFSYDVKMKEKGDIPEGYSVSREKKERFSLILESASTNQTSMYLCASTIPGLADTQYFGPGTRLTVL.